The rows below give T cell receptor beta chains drawn from one sample of a study of blood T cell repertoires in COVID-19. Assay used: immunoSEQ multiplex PCR; TCRdb lists only in-frame clones, some missing. The sample includes some 270,000 clones, nearly 90% of them seen just once. The sequenced sample was PBMCs or T cells enriched from blood (not recorded which). All receptors derive from an older woman who had recovered from COVID-19. Both conserved end residues are part of each CDR3. The order of the fields is V gene, clone size, J gene, D gene, CDR3 protein, CDR3 DNA. The D gene is left open where the match is weak. Not all rows give a size; the values are once, few, many and, for expanded clones, a class.

TRBV27	.	TRBJ2-1	TRBD2	CAASAWGGRDNEQFF	TGTGCCGCCTCGGCCTGGGGCGGGAGGGACAATGAGCAGTTCTTC
TRBV19	.	TRBJ2-1	TRBD1	CASSMKWQGVYNEQFF	TGTGCCAGTAGTATGAAATGGCAGGGGGTCTACAATGAGCAGTTCTTC
TRBV19	.	TRBJ2-1	TRBD1	CASIDPRGQGIKNEQFF	TGTGCCAGTATTGACCCCCGGGGACAGGGGATTAAGAATGAGCAGTTCTTC
TRBV29-1	.	TRBJ1-4	.	CSVVTGEKLFF	TGCAGCGTTGTCACGGGGGAAAAACTGTTTTTT
TRBV6-5	.	TRBJ2-7	TRBD1	CASSLRDRGLYEQYF	TGTGCCAGCAGCCTCCGGGACAGGGGGTTGTACGAGCAGTACTTC
TRBV25-1	.	TRBJ1-2	TRBD1	CASSPSGTANYGYTF	TGTGCCAGCAGTCCATCGGGGACAGCTAACTATGGCTACACCTTC
TRBV9	.	TRBJ2-2	.	CASTRQGGTGELFF	TGTGCCAGCACCCGACAGGGAGGAACCGGGGAGCTGTTTTTT
TRBV5-8	.	TRBJ2-3	.	CASSLGTPGRDTQYF	TGTGCCAGCAGCTTGGGTACTCCGGGTAGAGATACGCAGTATTTT
TRBV5-1	once	TRBJ1-5	.	CASSSQGNQPQHF	TGCGCCAGCAGCTCCCAGGGAAATCAGCCCCAGCATTTT
TRBV29-1	.	TRBJ2-3	.	CSVFTSTDTQYF	TGCAGCGTTTTTACTAGCACAGATACGCAGTATTTT
TRBV6-5	.	TRBJ1-1	.	CASSYLQGWTEAFF	TGTGCCAGCAGTTATTTACAGGGTTGGACTGAAGCTTTCTTT
TRBV27	.	TRBJ1-2	TRBD1	CASSQQGAGYGYTF	TGTGCCAGCAGTCAACAGGGGGCCGGGTATGGCTACACCTTC
TRBV25-1	.	TRBJ2-5	TRBD2	CASSPLSGTQETQYF	TGTGCCAGCAGTCCCCTTAGCGGGACTCAAGAGACCCAGTACTTC